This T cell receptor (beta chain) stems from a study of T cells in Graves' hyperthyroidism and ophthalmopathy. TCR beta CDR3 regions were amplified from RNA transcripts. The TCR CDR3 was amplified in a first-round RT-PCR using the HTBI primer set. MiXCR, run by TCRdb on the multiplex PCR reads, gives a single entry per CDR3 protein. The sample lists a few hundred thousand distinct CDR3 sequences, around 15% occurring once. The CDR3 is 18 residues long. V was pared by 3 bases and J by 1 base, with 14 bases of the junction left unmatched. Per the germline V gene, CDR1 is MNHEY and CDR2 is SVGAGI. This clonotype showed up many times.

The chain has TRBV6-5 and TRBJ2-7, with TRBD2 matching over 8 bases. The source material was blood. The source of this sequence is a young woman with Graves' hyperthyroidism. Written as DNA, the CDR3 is TGTGCCAGCAGTTATGCGGGTGACGTAGCGGGAAGGTCCTACGAGCAGTACTTC. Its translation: CASSYAGDVAGRSYEQYF.